This T cell receptor beta chain emerged from a study of T cell changes during pregnancy in multiple sclerosis. This CDR3 has 15 residues. Germline CDR1 and CDR2: SNHLY and FYNNEI. V trimming: 6 bases; J trimming: 4 bases; junction bases outside the gene matches: 8. The method was immunoSEQ multiplex PCR; TCRdb's version includes in-frame clones alone and lacks a portion of them. The sample yields around 110,000 clones, approximately 90% seen once. The receptor comes from a female donor with multiple sclerosis, enrolled in a pregnancy study. The source was peripheral blood, collected in the third trimester of pregnancy. The chain couples TRBV2 to TRBJ1-5; TRBD1 matches at 8 bases. CDR3 in DNA: TGTGCCAGCAGCCTATACAGGGGGGAAAATCAGCCCCAGCATTTT. It codes for CASSLYRGENQPQHF.